Listed here are 8 T cell receptor beta chains from one sample, sequenced in a study of response to subunit inactivated influenza vaccine (dated by TCRdb to between 2018 and 2020). The library was produced with RT-PCR. The instrument was an Illumina HiSeq 2500. TCRdb passed the public sequencing reads through fastp at Q25 and MiXCR, retaining productive beta sequences. Under each unique CDR3 protein, matching rows form one entry showing the most common genes and DNA. This sample holds fewer than 800,000 distinct CDR3 sequences; around 14% were observed only once. Approximately 10% of the sample is taken by the ten largest. Sequences were derived from PBMCs from blood, sampled 11 to 12 days after vaccination. The receptors were sampled from a man aged 45-65 years who received an inactivated influenza vaccine. Donor details come from another sample of the same person, matched by shared clones.

The chain couples TRBV12-2 to TRBJ2-1; TRBD1, the table's D call, was not compared with the DNA. TRBV12-2 has pseudogene status. CDR3 length: 18 amino acids. The CDR3 protein is CASRLTHRGGHGDNEQFF. The CDR3 nucleotides are TGTGCAAGTCGCTTAACCCACCGGGGGGGACACGGCGACAATGAGCAGTTCTTC.

This clonotype showed up just a few times. The V and J genes are TRBV10-3 and TRBJ1-4; no clear D gene. This CDR3 is 15 amino acids long. Germline CDR1 reads ENHRY; CDR2 reads SYGVKD. V lost 0 bases and J 7 bases, leaving 12 bases between the germline ends. CDR3 sequence (DNA): TGTGCCATCAGTGAGTCAGGAGGAGTGGGTGAAAAACTGTTTTTT. Residues: CAISESGGVGEKLFF.

CDR3 nucleotides: TGCGCCAGCAGAGCAGGGCGGGAGACCCAGTACTTC. This gives the protein CASRAGRETQYF. The chain carries TRBV5-1 and TRBJ2-5; the D gene is possibly TRBD1 (5 bases). Germline V gene data show CDR1 as SGHRS and CDR2 as YFSETQ. The CDR3 contains 12 residues. The V gene lost 5 bases and the J gene lost 5 bases, with 10 bases spanning the gap.

Of note for this clonotype: A clone one base away is much larger, so this may be a read error. The chain has TRBV12-3 or TRBV12-4 and TRBJ2-1; D uncertain. V was clipped by 3 bases and J by 3 bases, with 6 bases between them. CDR3 size: 13 residues. The CDR3 DNA reads TGTGCCAGCAGTTTCCGGAACTACAATGAGCAGTTCTTC. It yields the protein CASSFRNYNEQFF.

This clonotype occurred a few times. The chain is built from TRBV12-3 or TRBV12-4 and TRBJ2-1, with 7 bases fitting TRBD2. This CDR3 region has 16 residues. Unmatched junction bases numbered 12, after V lost 6 bases and J lost 4 bases. The CDR3 region has the DNA TGTGCCAGCAGCCCTAGGCTTGGGGGAGGGTACAATGAGCAGTTCTTC. Translation: CASSPRLGGGYNEQFF.

There are a few counts of this clonotype. The V and J genes are TRBV12-3 or TRBV12-4 and TRBJ2-7; TRBD2 aligns across 10 bases. J gave up 2 bases and V 3 bases, and 4 bases lay outside the gene matches. This CDR3 has 15 residues. DNA for the CDR3: TGTGCCAGCAGTTTGGAGACTAGCGGGCCCTACGAGCAGTACTTC. Translating gives CASSLETSGPYEQYF.

This clonotype was observed at least ten times. The chain combines TRBV24-1 with TRBJ2-2; 9 bases fit TRBD1. Trimming removed 4 bases from V and 1 base from J; junction bases left unmatched: 9. The CDR3 runs 18 residues. The germline gives CDR1 KGHDR, CDR2 SFDVKD. The CDR3 DNA reads as TGTGCCACCAGTGAAGCACAGGGGGCCGCTCGGAACACCGGGGAGCTGTTTTTT. Translating gives CATSEAQGAARNTGELFF.

CDR3 nucleotide sequence: TGTGCCAGCAGTTTATGGCATAGCAATCAGCCCCAGCATTTT. It is translated as CASSLWHSNQPQHF. This chain links TRBV28 with TRBJ1-5; D call uncertain. The CDR3 contains 14 residues. Germline lookup yields CDR1 MDHEN and CDR2 SYDVKM. V lost 0 bases to trimming and J lost 0 bases, with 3 bases between them.